The 8 T cell receptor beta chains reported below all come from one sample, sequenced in a study of cytomegalovirus exposure and HLA in healthy donors. Method: immunoSEQ multiplex PCR; TCRdb's copy keeps in-frame clones and lacks some. The sample has approximately 210,000 clones, more than 75% seen once; the top ten hold almost 1.5%. The sequenced sample was PBMCs. The receptors originated from a woman under 30 in good health and CMV-seronegative.

The V gene is TRBV7-9, the J gene TRBJ2-2; TRBD1 matches at 7 bases. Trimming took 4 bases from V and 0 from J; bases not matched to a gene: 8. The germline V gene encodes CDR1 SEHNR and CDR2 FQNEAQ (reference sequence). This CDR3 has 17 amino acids. The CDR3 spells CASSSTGDPANTGELFF. The CDR3, as DNA: TGTGCCAGCAGCTCCACAGGGGACCCCGCGAACACCGGGGAGCTGTTTTTT.

The J gene is TRBJ1-1, the V gene TRBV6-5; the match to TRBD1 covers 7 bases. V trimming: 5 bases; J trimming: 4 bases; junction bases outside the gene matches: 10. Per the germline V gene, CDR1 is MNHEY and CDR2 is SVGAGI. CDR3 length: 15 residues. In DNA, the CDR3 is TGTGCCAGCAGTCGAACAGGGGCCGGCGGCACTGAAGCTTTCTTT. This encodes CASSRTGAGGTEAFF.

This clone was counted once. The chain links TRBV2 to TRBJ2-1, with 7 positions matching TRBD2. Germline V gives CDR1 SNHLY, CDR2 FYNNEI. V shed 1 base and J 2 bases; nucleotides not matched to a gene: 14. The CDR3 totals 19 residues. CDR3 nucleotide sequence: TGTGCCAGCAGTGAAGTTGGTCGAGCGGGGAATTTCCCCTACAATGAGCAGTTCTTC. The encoded protein is CASSEVGRAGNFPYNEQFF.

The rearrangement joins TRBV4-2 to TRBJ2-5, with TRBD1 identical over 7 bases. The CDR3 runs to 14 residues. Trimming removed 4 bases from V and 4 bases from J; junction bases left unmatched: 6. Germline V gives CDR1 LGHNA, CDR2 YNFKEQ. In DNA form, the CDR3 reads TGTGCCAGCAGCCCCCAGGGGGACGGAGAGACCCAGTACTTC. Translating gives CASSPQGDGETQYF.

This chain joins TRBV6-6 and TRBJ1-1, with D unresolved. Trimming took 6 bases from V and 2 from J, leaving 13 bases between them. Germline CDR1 and CDR2: MNHNY and SVGAGI (reference sequence). CDR3 length equals 14 residues. The CDR3 here is CASSTRTANTEAFF. In DNA form, the CDR3 reads TGTGCCAGCAGCACTAGGACCGCAAACACTGAAGCTTTCTTT.

This chain joins TRBV5-6 and TRBJ1-1; 7 nucleotides align to TRBD1. This CDR3 region has 14 residues. Trimming cost V 3 bases and J 5 bases; bases outside gene matches: 7. Germline assignment: CDR1 SGHDT and CDR2 YYEEEE. CDR3 sequence (DNA): TGTGCCAGCAGCTACGCAGGGGGTTATACTGAAGCTTTCTTT. Amino acid sequence: CASSYAGGYTEAFF. The entire variable domain, with the rest obtained from reference TRBV5-6 and TRBJ1-1, is as follows: DAGVTQSPTHLIKTRGQQVTLRCSPKSGHDTVSWYQQALGQGPQFIFQYYEEEERQRGNFPDRFSGHQFPNYSSELNVNALLLGDSALYLCASSYAGGYTEAFFGQGTRLTVV.

The chain links TRBV28 to TRBJ1-5; 9 bases are a match to TRBD1. The CDR3 totals 13 residues. After removal of 8 bases from V and 7 bases from J, the junction contained 6 bases not matched to a gene. Per the germline V gene, CDR1 is MDHEN and CDR2 is SYDVKM. CDR3 DNA sequence: TGTGCCAGCGGGGGACAGGGTCTACAGCCCCAGCATTTT. Protein: CASGGQGLQPQHF.

This clone occurred a few times. This chain links TRBV5-1 with TRBJ2-7; D unresolved. V dropped 3 bases and J dropped 0 bases, with 10 bases sitting between them. Germline-derived CDR1 and CDR2 are SGHRS and YFSETQ. The CDR3 consists of 14 residues. CDR3 loop: CASSSGPTSYEQYF. CDR3 in DNA: TGCGCCAGCAGCTCGGGTCCTACCTCCTACGAGCAGTACTTC.